This note documents a single T cell receptor beta chain sequence. Its antigen is as yet unknown. This record belongs to a study of T cell clones after liver transplantation. The CDR3 is 15 amino acids. V was pared by 5 bases and J by 3 bases, with 9 bases of the junction left unmatched. CDR1 GTSNPN and CDR2 SVGIG come from the germline V gene (reference sequence). TCRdb's copy holds only in-frame clones and misses some; the assay was immunoSEQ multiplex PCR. Among 55,000 to 80,000 clones, around nine tenths were seen once, and the ten largest hold 2% to 3%. Study-level results: A larger donor-reactive than third-party decline suggested partial antigen-specific deletion.

This TCR derives from a human donor who received a liver transplant. This specimen consisted of CD4+ T cells from blood, obtained before liver transplant. The gene calls are TRBV30 and TRBJ1-5; 8 bases match TRBD1. This CDR3 reads CAWAVGQGYNQPQHF. In DNA form, the CDR3 reads TGTGCCTGGGCGGTCGGACAGGGTTACAATCAGCCCCAGCATTTT.